The 24 T cell receptor beta chains below all came from one sample that was sequenced in a study of beta chain features in type 1 diabetes. Study results and limitations: Type 1 diabetes patients had moderately but significantly shorter TCRB CDR3s in all four CD4+ subsets.

Which antigens these TCRs recognize remains unknown. Expressed TCRB transcripts were sequenced after all isolated RNA was converted to cDNA. Some clones are missing from TCRdb's copy, which holds only in-frame ones; the method was immunoSEQ multiplex PCR. The sample has roughly 53,000 clones, 35% to 50% seen once. The source material was Tregs from blood. These receptors all come from a man aged 25-40 years with type 1 diabetes.

In the case of this clone: Other DNA variants within this sample encode the same CDR3. The genes are TRBV10-2 and TRBJ2-4, with 11 bases fitting TRBD2. After removal of 7 bases from V and 7 bases from J, the junction contained 6 bases not matched to a gene. This CDR3 spans 14 amino acids. Germline CDR1 and CDR2: WSHSY and SAAADI. CDR3 region: CASKTSGSGNIQYF. CDR3 coding DNA: TGCGCCAGCAAAACTAGCGGGAGCGGTAACATTCAGTACTTC.

The chain has TRBV7-2 and TRBJ2-1; 9 bases match TRBD1. The CDR3 contains 17 residues. Trimming at V came to 0 bases and at J to 8 bases, leaving 11 bases not matched to a gene. From germline, CDR1 is SGHTA and CDR2 FQGNSA. CDR3 nucleotide sequence: TGTGCCAGCAGCTTAGCGGGGGGGACAGGGAGAAACTATGAGCAGTTCTTC. Residues: CASSLAGGTGRNYEQFF.

V is TRBV19 and J is TRBJ2-1, with unresolved D. Trimming removed 4 bases from V and 1 base from J, with 5 bases in between. Germline loops: CDR1 LNHDA, CDR2 SQIVND (reference sequence). The CDR3 consists of 13 residues. CDR3 sequence reads: CASSTTSYNEQFF. In nucleotides, the CDR3 is TGTGCCAGTAGTACGACTTCCTACAATGAGCAGTTCTTC.

The CDR3 spells CASSETNVLTDTQYF. CDR3 nucleotides: TGTGCCAGCAGCGAAACAAATGTCCTCACAGATACGCAGTATTTT. The V call is TRBV7-6, the J call TRBJ2-3; D not certain. Trimming took off 5 bases at V and 2 bases at J, with 14 bases between the two ends. CDR1 is SGHVS, CDR2 FNYEAQ, per germline. The CDR3 runs to 15 residues.

A few counts support this clone. This chain links TRBV28 with TRBJ2-1; unclear D gene. Per the germline V gene, CDR1 is MDHEN and CDR2 is SYDVKM. V lost 3 bases to trimming and J lost 4 bases, with 7 bases between them. This CDR3 has 13 residues. The CDR3 coding sequence is TGTGCCAGCAGTTTTTCAGCGTACAATGAGCAGTTCTTC. Its protein is CASSFSAYNEQFF. Looking up the rest from reference TRBV28 and TRBJ2-1 gives the full variable domain: DVKVTQSSRYLVKRTGEKVFLECVQDMDHENMFWYRQDPGLGLRLIYFSYDVKMKEKGDIPEGYSVSREKKERFSLILESASTNQTSMYLCASSFSAYNEQFFGPGTRLTVL.

This clone appeared a few times. This CDR3 is also generated by other DNA sequences in the sample. The genes are TRBV7-2 and TRBJ2-5, with 10 nucleotides matching TRBD1. This CDR3 is 14 amino acids long. CDR1 and CDR2 (germline): SGHTA, FQGNSA. The junction had 5 bases not matched to a gene; V was cut back by 5 bases and J by 5 bases. The CDR3 region is CASSLDRGHETQYF. The CDR3 bases are TGTGCCAGCAGCCTTGACAGGGGGCACGAGACCCAGTACTTC.

This clone showed up just a few times. The chain recombines TRBV19 with TRBJ1-5, with 8 nucleotides matching TRBD1. The CDR3 length is 16 residues. Germline V gene data show CDR1 as LNHDA and CDR2 as SQIVND (reference sequence). V gave up 5 bases and J gave up 0 bases; unmatched junction bases: 6. The CDR3: CASSGGTGYSNQPQHF. For the CDR3, the DNA is TGTGCCAGTAGTGGAGGGACAGGCTATAGCAATCAGCCCCAGCATTTT.

The J gene is TRBJ1-4, the V gene TRBV4-2; 9 bases match TRBD1. This CDR3 spans 16 amino acids. Germline values: CDR1 LGHNA, CDR2 YNFKEQ. J was trimmed by 7 bases and V by 1 base; bases with no gene match: 7. The CDR3 is CASSQVGGDRAEKLFF. The CDR3 DNA is TGTGCCAGCAGCCAAGTTGGTGGGGACAGGGCTGAAAAACTGTTTTTT.

The chain combines TRBV10-3 with TRBJ2-5, with 9 bases aligning to TRBD1. The J segment lost 0 bases and the V segment lost 9 bases, leaving 2 bases of the junction unmatched. From germline, CDR1 is ENHRY and CDR2 SYGVKD. The CDR3 is 13 residues long. CDR3: CAIGQGNQETQYF. CDR3 sequence (DNA): TGTGCCATTGGACAGGGGAACCAAGAGACCCAGTACTTC.

This clone has just a few counts. The rearrangement joins TRBV10-3 to TRBJ1-1; weak D call: TRBD1 (5 bases). The V end was cut by 10 bases, the J end by 7 bases, with 13 bases between. Germline V gene sequence: CDR1 ENHRY, CDR2 SYGVKD. This CDR3 is 11 amino acids long. CDR3 in amino acids: CATGAGGEAFF. The DNA of the CDR3 is TGTGCCACCGGGGCGGGAGGTGAAGCTTTCTTT.

The rearrangement links TRBV7-8 to TRBJ2-1; the match to TRBD1 covers 7 bases. The CDR3 covers 14 residues. V trimming: 4 bases; J trimming: 7 bases; junction bases outside the gene matches: 7. Germline V gene data show CDR1 as SGHVS and CDR2 as FQNEAQ. This CDR3 is CASSSRDRGNEQFF. Here the CDR3 DNA reads TGTGCCAGCAGCTCCCGGGACAGAGGAAATGAGCAGTTCTTC. Together with reference TRBV7-8 and TRBJ2-1, the CDR3 gives the full variable domain: GAGVSQSPRYKVAKRGQDVALRCDPISGHVSLFWYQQALGQGPEFLTYFQNEAQLDKSGLPSDRFFAERPEGSVSTLKIQRTQQEDSAVYLCASSSRDRGNEQFFGPGTRLTVL.

The chain recombines TRBV28 with TRBJ2-5; 14 nucleotides align to TRBD2. V was clipped by 5 bases and J by 4 bases; unmatched bases: 9. This CDR3 is 17 amino acids long. Germline CDR1 MDHEN, CDR2 SYDVKM. The CDR3 DNA reads TGTGCCAGCAGTCTCTCGGGACTAGCGGGAGATGGAGAGACCCAGTACTTC. Its protein is CASSLSGLAGDGETQYF.

V gene TRBV28 combines with J gene TRBJ2-2, with TRBD2 matching 9 bases. Germline assignment: CDR1 MDHEN and CDR2 SYDVKM. Losses at the gene ends were 8 bases for V and 6 bases for J; bases not matched to a gene: 10. The CDR3 sequence is 15 residues long. The CDR3 protein is CASLIAGESSGELFF. The CDR3 DNA is TGTGCCAGCCTTATAGCGGGAGAAAGTTCCGGGGAGCTGTTTTTT.

The chain has TRBV12-5 and TRBJ2-2; 7 nucleotides line up with TRBD1. The CDR3 covers 16 residues. The trim removed 1 base at V and 0 bases at J, leaving 2 bases unmatched. The germline V gene encodes CDR1 LGHNT and CDR2 FRNRAP. In DNA form, the CDR3 reads TGTGCTAGTGGTTTGGCAACAGGGGCGAACACCGGGGAGCTGTTTTTT. It codes for CASGLATGANTGELFF.

This clone appeared a few times. The J gene is TRBJ1-3, the V gene TRBV6-1, with D possibly being TRBD1 (6 bases). Trimming stripped 5 bases from V and 1 base from J, with 9 bases between. Germline values: CDR1 MNHNS, CDR2 SASEGT. The length of the CDR3 is 14 residues. The CDR3 region has the DNA TGTGCCAGCAGTAGAGGGACATCTGGAAACACCATATATTTT. Amino acid sequence: CASSRGTSGNTIYF.

In the case of this clone: Other DNA sequences in the same sample also yield this CDR3. The chain has TRBV6-5 and TRBJ1-3; D remains ambiguous. The germline gives CDR1 MNHEY, CDR2 SVGAGI. This CDR3 has 12 residues. Between the trimmed V and J ends, which lost 6 bases and 4 bases, there was a span of 7 bases. Here the CDR3 reads CASRAPGNTIYF. CDR3 DNA sequence: TGTGCCAGCAGAGCGCCGGGAAACACCATATATTTT.

This clone came up a few times. The gene calls are TRBV9 and TRBJ1-1; 8 bases align to TRBD1. Germline CDR1 is SGDLS and CDR2 is YYNGEE. V shed 0 bases, J shed 5 bases, and the junction held 12 bases outside the gene matches. The CDR3 runs to 17 residues. This CDR3 reads CASSVGRGRGRSTEAFF. The DNA of the CDR3 is TGTGCCAGCAGCGTAGGCCGTGGCAGGGGGCGAAGTACTGAAGCTTTCTTT. The entire variable domain, with the rest obtained from reference TRBV9 and TRBJ1-1, is as follows: DSGVTQTPKHLITATGQRVTLRCSPRSGDLSVYWYQQSLDQGLQFLIQYYNGEERAKGNILERFSAQQFPDLHSELNLSSLELGDSALYFCASSVGRGRGRSTEAFFGQGTRLTVV.

This clone has just a few counts. The CDR3 nucleotides are TGTGCCAGCAGTTTCGGGATGACTCGGTCTGGGGCCAACGTCCTGACTTTC. Its translation is CASSFGMTRSGANVLTF. The chain joins TRBV27 to TRBJ2-6, with a tentative D call TRBD2 (5 bases). This CDR3 has 17 residues. Germline V CDR1 and CDR2: MNHEY, SMNVEV (reference sequence). Trimming pared 3 bases from V and 1 base from J, leaving 13 bases between.

This clone showed up just a few times. Other DNA sequences of this sample code for an identical CDR3. V and J are TRBV7-2 and TRBJ2-1; weak D call: TRBD2 (6 bases). CDR1 and CDR2 from the germline V gene are SGHTA and FQGNSA. V was cut by 3 bases and J by 2 bases, with 8 bases left in between. CDR3 length: 14 amino acids. The CDR3 is CASSFSGAYNEQFF. DNA of the CDR3: TGTGCCAGCAGCTTTAGCGGAGCCTACAATGAGCAGTTCTTC.

CDR3 DNA sequence: TGTGCCAGCTCACCACCCCGGGGGGTCGGCACCGGGGAGCTGTTTTTT. As protein: CASSPPRGVGTGELFF. The chain is built from TRBV18 and TRBJ2-2, with TRBD2 identical over 7 bases. Germline CDR1 is KGHSH and CDR2 is LQKENI. The CDR3 is 16 residues long. V shed 0 bases, J shed 4 bases, and the junction held 5 bases outside the gene matches.

The chain carries TRBV30 and TRBJ2-1; 7 bases agree with TRBD2. Unmatched junction bases numbered 12, after V lost 4 bases and J lost 9 bases. This CDR3 has 14 amino acids. Germline V gene sequence: CDR1 GTSNPN, CDR2 SVGIG (reference sequence). The CDR3, as DNA: TGTGCCTGGAAATCGGCGGGAGTTATACGTGAGCAGTTCTTC. It translates to CAWKSAGVIREQFF.

The DNA for the CDR3 is TGCAGCGTCGCCGGGGTAGATACGCAGTATTTT. It encodes CSVAGVDTQYF. The chain combines TRBV29-1 with TRBJ2-3; D may be TRBD2 (5 bases). In germline, CDR1 is SQVTM, CDR2 ANQGSEA. V was shortened by 6 bases and J by 5 bases, with 9 bases between the two germline ends. The CDR3 length is 11 residues.

CDR3 bases: TGCAGCGTGGGACTAGCGGGAGGATCTGGGGCCAACGTCCTGACTTTC. Its protein product is CSVGLAGGSGANVLTF. The chain couples TRBV29-1 to TRBJ2-6; 15 nucleotides align to TRBD2. CDR1 SQVTM and CDR2 ANQGSEA come from the germline V gene. The V segment lost 6 bases and the J segment 1 base; nucleotides outside the gene matches: 1. The CDR3 sequence is 16 residues long.

The chain uses TRBV18 and TRBJ1-1, with unresolved D. Germline loops: CDR1 KGHSH, CDR2 LQKENI. CDR3 length: 13 residues. Between the trimmed V and J ends, which lost 6 bases and 1 base, there was a span of 9 bases. The CDR3 DNA reads TGTGCCAGCTCCCCGGAGGGGAACACTGAAGCTTTCTTT. It yields the protein CASSPEGNTEAFF.